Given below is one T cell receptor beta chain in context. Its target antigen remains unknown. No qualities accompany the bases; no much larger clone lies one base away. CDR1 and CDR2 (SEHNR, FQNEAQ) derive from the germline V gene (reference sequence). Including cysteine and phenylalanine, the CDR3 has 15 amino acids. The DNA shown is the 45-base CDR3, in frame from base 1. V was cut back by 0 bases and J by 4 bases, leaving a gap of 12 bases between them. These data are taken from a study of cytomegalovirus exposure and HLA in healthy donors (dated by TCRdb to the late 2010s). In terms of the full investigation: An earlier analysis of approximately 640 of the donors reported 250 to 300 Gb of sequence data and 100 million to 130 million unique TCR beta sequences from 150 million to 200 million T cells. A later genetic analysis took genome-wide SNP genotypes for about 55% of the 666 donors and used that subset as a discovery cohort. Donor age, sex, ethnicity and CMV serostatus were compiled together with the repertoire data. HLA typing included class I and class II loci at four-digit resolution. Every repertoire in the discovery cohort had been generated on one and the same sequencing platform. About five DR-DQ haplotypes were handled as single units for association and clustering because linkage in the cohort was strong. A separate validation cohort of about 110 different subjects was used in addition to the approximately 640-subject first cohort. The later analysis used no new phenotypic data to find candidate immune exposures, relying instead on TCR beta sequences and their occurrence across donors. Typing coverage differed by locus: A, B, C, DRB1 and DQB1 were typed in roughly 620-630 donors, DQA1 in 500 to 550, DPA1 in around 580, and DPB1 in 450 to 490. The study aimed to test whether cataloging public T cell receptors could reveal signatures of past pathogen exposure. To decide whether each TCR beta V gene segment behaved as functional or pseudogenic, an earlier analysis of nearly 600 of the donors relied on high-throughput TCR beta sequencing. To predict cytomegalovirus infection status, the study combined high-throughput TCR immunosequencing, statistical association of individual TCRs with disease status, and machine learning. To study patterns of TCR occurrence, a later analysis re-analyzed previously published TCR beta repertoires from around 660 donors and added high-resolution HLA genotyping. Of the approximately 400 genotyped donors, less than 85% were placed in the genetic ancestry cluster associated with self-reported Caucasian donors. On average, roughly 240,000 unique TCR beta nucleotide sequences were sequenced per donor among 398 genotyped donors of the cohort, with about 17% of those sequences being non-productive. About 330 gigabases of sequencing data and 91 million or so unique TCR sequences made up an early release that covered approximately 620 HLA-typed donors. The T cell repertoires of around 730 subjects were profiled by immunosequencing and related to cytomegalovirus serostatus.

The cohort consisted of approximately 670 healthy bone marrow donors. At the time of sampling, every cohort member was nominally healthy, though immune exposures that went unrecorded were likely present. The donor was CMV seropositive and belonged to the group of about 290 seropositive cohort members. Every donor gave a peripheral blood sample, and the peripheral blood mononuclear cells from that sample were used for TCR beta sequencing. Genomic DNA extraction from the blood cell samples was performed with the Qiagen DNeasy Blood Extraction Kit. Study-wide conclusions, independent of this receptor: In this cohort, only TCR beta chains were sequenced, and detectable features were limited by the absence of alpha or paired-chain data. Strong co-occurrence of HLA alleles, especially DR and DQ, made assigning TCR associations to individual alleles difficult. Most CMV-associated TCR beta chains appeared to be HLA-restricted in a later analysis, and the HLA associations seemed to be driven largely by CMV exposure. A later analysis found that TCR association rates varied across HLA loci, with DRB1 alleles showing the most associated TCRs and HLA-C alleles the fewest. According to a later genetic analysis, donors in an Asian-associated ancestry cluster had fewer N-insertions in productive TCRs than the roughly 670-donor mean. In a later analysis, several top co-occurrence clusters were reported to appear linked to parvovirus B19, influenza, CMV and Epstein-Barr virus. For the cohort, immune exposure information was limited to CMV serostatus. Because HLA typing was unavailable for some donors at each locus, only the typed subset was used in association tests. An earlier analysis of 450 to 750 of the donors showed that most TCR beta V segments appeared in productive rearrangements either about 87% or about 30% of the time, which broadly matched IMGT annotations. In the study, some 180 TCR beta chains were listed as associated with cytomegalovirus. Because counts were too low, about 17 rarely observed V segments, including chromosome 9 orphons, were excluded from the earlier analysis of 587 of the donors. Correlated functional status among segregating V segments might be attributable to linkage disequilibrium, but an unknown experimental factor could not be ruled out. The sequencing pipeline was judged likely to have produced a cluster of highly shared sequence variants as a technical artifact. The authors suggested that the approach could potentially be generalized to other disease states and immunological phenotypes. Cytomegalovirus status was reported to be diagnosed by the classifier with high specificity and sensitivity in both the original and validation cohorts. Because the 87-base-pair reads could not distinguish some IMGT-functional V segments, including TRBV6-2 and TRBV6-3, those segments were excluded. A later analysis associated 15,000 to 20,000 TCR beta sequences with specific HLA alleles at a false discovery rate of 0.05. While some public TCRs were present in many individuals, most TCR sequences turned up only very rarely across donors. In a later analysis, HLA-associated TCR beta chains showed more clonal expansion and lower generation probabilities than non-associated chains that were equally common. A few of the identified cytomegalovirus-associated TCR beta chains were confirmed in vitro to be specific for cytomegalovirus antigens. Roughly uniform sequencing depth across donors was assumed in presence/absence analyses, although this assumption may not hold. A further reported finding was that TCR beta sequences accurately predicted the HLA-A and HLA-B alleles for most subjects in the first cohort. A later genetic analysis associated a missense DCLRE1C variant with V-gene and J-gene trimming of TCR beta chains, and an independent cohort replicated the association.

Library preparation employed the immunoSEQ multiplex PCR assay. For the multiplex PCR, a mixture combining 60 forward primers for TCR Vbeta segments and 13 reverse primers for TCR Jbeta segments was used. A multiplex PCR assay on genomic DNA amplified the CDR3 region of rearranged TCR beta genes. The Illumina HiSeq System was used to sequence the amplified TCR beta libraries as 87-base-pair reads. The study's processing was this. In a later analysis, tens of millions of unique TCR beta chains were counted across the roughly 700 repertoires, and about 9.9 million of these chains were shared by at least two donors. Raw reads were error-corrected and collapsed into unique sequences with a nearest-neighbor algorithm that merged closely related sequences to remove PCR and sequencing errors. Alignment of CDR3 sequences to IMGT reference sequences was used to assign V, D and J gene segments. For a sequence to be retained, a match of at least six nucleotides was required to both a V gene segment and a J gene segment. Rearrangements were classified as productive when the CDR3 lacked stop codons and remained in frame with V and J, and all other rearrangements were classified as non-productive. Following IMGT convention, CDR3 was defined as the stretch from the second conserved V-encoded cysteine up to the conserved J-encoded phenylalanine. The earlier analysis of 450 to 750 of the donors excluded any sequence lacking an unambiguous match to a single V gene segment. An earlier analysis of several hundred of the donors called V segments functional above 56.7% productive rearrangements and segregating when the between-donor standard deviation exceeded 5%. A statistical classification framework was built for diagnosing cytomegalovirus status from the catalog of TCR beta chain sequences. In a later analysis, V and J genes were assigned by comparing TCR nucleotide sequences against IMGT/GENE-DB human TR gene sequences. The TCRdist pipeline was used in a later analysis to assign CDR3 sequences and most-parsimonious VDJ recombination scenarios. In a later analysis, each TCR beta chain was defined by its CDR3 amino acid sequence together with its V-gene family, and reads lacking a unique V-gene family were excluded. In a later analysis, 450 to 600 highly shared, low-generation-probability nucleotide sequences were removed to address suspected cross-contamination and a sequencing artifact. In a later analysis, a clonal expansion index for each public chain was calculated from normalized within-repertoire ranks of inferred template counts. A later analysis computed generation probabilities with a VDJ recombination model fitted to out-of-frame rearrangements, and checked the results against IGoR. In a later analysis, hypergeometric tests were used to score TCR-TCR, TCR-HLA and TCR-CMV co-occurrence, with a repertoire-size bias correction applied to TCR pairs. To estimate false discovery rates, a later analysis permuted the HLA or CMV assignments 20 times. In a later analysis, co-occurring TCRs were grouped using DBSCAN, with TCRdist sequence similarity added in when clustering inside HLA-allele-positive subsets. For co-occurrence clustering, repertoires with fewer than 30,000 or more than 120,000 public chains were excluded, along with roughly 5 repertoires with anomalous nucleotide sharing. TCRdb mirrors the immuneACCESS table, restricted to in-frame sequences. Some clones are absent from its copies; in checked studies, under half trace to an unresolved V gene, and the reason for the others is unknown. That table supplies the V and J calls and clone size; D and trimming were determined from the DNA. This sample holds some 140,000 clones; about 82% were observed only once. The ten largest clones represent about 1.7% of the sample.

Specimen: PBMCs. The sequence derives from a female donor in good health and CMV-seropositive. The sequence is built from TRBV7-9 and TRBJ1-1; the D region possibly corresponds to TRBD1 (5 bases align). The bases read TGTGCCAGCAGCTTAGCGCAGGGACTAGCCACTGAAGCTTTCTTT. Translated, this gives CASSLAQGLATEAFF.